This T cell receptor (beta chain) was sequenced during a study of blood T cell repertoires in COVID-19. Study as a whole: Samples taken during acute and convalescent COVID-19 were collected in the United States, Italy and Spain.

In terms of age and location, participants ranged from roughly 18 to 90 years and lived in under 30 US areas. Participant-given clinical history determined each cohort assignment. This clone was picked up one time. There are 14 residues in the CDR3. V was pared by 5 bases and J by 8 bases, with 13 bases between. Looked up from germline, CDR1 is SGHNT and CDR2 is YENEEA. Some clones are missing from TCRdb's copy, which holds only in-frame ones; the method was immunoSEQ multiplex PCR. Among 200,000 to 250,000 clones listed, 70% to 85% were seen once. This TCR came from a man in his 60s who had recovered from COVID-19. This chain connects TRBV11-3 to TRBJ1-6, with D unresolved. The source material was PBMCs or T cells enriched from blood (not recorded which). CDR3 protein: CASSQRGRDSPLHF. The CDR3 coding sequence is TGTGCCAGCAGCCAGAGAGGGCGGGATTCACCCCTCCACTTT. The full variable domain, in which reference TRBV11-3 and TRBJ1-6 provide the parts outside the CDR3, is EAGVVQSPRYKIIEKKQPVAFWCNPISGHNTLYWYLQNLGQGPELLIRYENEEAVDDSQLPKDRFSAERLKGVDSTLKIQPAELGDSAVYLCASSQRGRDSPLHFGNGTRLTVT.